The 13 T cell receptor beta chains given below trace back to one sample, sequenced in a study of blood T cell repertoires in COVID-19. Profiled with immunoSEQ multiplex PCR; TCRdb holds only in-frame clones, not every one. The top ten clones hold approximately 3.6% of a sample with about 140,000 clones, approximately 84% of them seen once. The sequenced material came from PBMCs or T cells enriched from blood (not recorded which). All receptors come from a woman in her forties or fifties with acute COVID-19.

V gene TRBV6-5 combines with J gene TRBJ2-1, with TRBD1 matching over 10 bases. The V and J ends lost 2 bases and 8 bases, in that order; junction bases with no gene match: 3. The CDR3 consists of 14 residues. Germline values: CDR1 MNHEY, CDR2 SVGAGI. For the CDR3, the DNA is TGTGCCAGCAGTTACAGGACAGGGGGGTATGAGCAGTTCTTC. Its protein is CASSYRTGGYEQFF.

This clone came up once. The chain links TRBV3-1 (or the pseudogene TRBV3-2) to TRBJ1-2; 7 bases line up with TRBD1. In germline, CDR1 is LGHDT, CDR2 YNNKEL (reference sequence). With 1 base clipped from V and 12 bases from J, the junction kept 8 bases outside the gene matches. The CDR3 loop spans 13 amino acids. CDR3 bases: TGTGCCAGCAGCCAAGGACAGGGAGTCTACAACACCTTC. This translates into CASSQGQGVYNTF.

The chain employs TRBV5-4 and TRBJ1-5; unclear D gene. This CDR3 spans 14 amino acids. Trimming stripped 0 bases from V and 2 bases from J, with 6 bases between. Germline CDR1 and CDR2: SGHNT and YYREEE (reference sequence). The CDR3 protein is CASSLDPGNQPQHF. CDR3 bases: TGTGCCAGCAGCTTGGATCCTGGCAATCAGCCCCAGCATTTT.

This clone is a singleton in its sample. The J gene is TRBJ1-2, the V gene TRBV7-9; no clear D. Trimming cost V 5 bases and J 4 bases, with 11 bases left between them. Germline V lookup: CDR1 SEHNR, CDR2 FQNEAQ (reference sequence). The CDR3 runs 13 residues. The CDR3 DNA reads as TGTGCCAGCAGCCAACGGCGGGGCTATGGCTACACCTTC. Encoded protein: CASSQRRGYGYTF.

The genes are TRBV7-9 and TRBJ2-3; TRBD1 aligns across 7 bases. The CDR3 runs 15 residues. V dropped 5 bases and J dropped 3; count of bases not matched to a gene: 8. From germline, CDR1 is SEHNR and CDR2 FQNEAQ (reference sequence). The CDR3 bases are TGTGCCAGCAGCCACCGGACAGGAGAAACAGATACGCAGTATTTT. Translated, it gives CASSHRTGETDTQYF. The entire variable domain, with the rest obtained from reference TRBV7-9 and TRBJ2-3, is as follows: DTGVSQNPRHKITKRGQNVTFRCDPISEHNRLYWYRQTLGQGPEFLTYFQNEAQLEKSRLLSDRFSAERPKGSFSTLEIQRTEQGDSAMYLCASSHRTGETDTQYFGPGTRLTVL.

CDR3 bases: TGTGCCAGCAGTACCGGGAACCCCTACAATGAGCAGTTCTTC. As protein: CASSTGNPYNEQFF. This chain links TRBV3-1 (or the pseudogene TRBV3-2) with TRBJ2-1, with a possible D match to TRBD2 (5 bases). The germline V and J ends were trimmed by 6 bases and 2 bases, with 11 bases remaining between them. Germline V gene lookup returns CDR1 LGHDT and CDR2 YNNKEL (reference sequence). The CDR3 is 14 residues long.

At least ten counts were recorded for this clone. V usage is TRBV4-3 and J usage is TRBJ2-7; D remains unclear. The CDR3 runs 15 residues. The V end was cut by 0 bases, the J end by 0 bases, with 9 bases between. Germline V CDR1 and CDR2: LGHNA, YSLEER. The CDR3 is CASSQDHGSSYEQYF. The CDR3 DNA reads TGCGCCAGCAGCCAAGATCATGGCTCCTCCTACGAGCAGTACTTC.

This clone occurred once. The chain is built from TRBV3-1 (or the pseudogene TRBV3-2) and TRBJ2-5; D is perhaps TRBD2 (6 bases). CDR3 length: 15 amino acids. Germline V gene sequence: CDR1 LGHDT, CDR2 YNNKEL (reference sequence). Trimming pared 1 base from V and 5 bases from J, leaving 14 bases between. CDR3 loop: CASSQAPGDRETQYF. Written as DNA, the CDR3 is TGTGCCAGCAGCCAAGCTCCGGGAGATCGGGAGACCCAGTACTTC.

In regard to this clone: One end of the junction fails to match germline, which may point to a read error. The J gene is TRBJ2-5, the V gene TRBV20-1, with D possibly TRBD2 on 6 matching bases. The CDR3 runs 11 residues. In germline, CDR1 is DFQATT, CDR2 SNEGSKA (reference sequence). The CDR3 reads CVAPGGETQYF. CDR3 nucleotides: TGTGTAGCACCCGGAGGGGAGACCCAGTACTTC.

This chain joins TRBV19 and TRBJ2-1, with D hard to call. V gave up 5 bases and J gave up 7 bases, with 15 bases separating them. The CDR3 runs 14 residues. Germline-derived CDR1 and CDR2 are LNHDA and SQIVND (reference sequence). In nucleotides, the CDR3 is TGTGCCAGTAGTGTGGGCCTCTACCCAAATGAGCAGTTCTTC. This sequence encodes CASSVGLYPNEQFF.

The J gene is TRBJ2-1, the V gene TRBV28, with D hard to call. This CDR3 is built from 13 residues. V was clipped by 5 bases and J by 10 bases, with 15 bases between them. Germline V gene data show CDR1 as MDHEN and CDR2 as SYDVKM. CDR3 nucleotide sequence: TGTGCCAGCAGTCCAATGAGGTATGGCGAGCAGTTCTTC. It codes for CASSPMRYGEQFF.

The CDR3 DNA is TGTGCCTGGAGTGCCCAGGGGGATCAGCCCCAGCATTTT. Encoded protein: CAWSAQGDQPQHF. J is TRBJ1-5 and V is TRBV30; TRBD1 matches at 7 bases. The CDR3 length is 13 residues. V lost 1 base to trimming and J lost 5 bases; unmatched junction nucleotides: 2. Germline CDR1 is GTSNPN and CDR2 is SVGIG (reference sequence).

The sample holds a few counts of this clone. The V gene is TRBV7-9, the J gene TRBJ2-1, with 8 bases fitting TRBD1. V shed 5 bases and J 3 bases; nucleotides not matched to a gene: 6. The germline gives CDR1 SEHNR, CDR2 FQNEAQ (reference sequence). This CDR3 is built from 15 residues. The CDR3 protein is CASSARQGYYNEQFF. CDR3 in DNA: TGTGCCAGCAGCGCGAGACAGGGGTACTACAATGAGCAGTTCTTC. The whole variable domain, filled in from reference TRBV7-9 and TRBJ2-1, reads DTGVSQNPRHKITKRGQNVTFRCDPISEHNRLYWYRQTLGQGPEFLTYFQNEAQLEKSRLLSDRFSAERPKGSFSTLEIQRTEQGDSAMYLCASSARQGYYNEQFFGPGTRLTVL.